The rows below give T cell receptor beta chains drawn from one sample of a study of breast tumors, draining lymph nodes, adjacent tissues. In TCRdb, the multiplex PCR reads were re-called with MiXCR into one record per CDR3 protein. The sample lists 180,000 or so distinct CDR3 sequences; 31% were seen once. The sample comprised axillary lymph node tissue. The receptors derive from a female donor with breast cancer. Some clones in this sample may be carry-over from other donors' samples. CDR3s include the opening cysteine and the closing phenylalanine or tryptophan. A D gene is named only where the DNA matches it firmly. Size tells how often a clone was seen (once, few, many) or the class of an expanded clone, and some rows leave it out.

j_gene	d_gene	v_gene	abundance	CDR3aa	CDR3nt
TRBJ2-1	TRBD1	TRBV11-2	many	CASSGGQEYNEQFF	TGTGCCAGCAGCGGAGGACAGGAATACAATGAGCAGTTCTTC
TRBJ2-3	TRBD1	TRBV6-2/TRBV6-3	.	CASSPGTGVFGTDTQYF	TGTGCCAGCAGTCCCGGGACAGGGGTATTTGGCACAGATACGCAGTATTTT
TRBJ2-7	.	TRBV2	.	CASSTRGADEQYF	TGTGCCAGCAGTACCCGGGGGGCGGACGAGCAGTACTTC
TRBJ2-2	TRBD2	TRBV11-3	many	CASSLDPSGVHTGELFF	TGTGCCAGCAGCTTAGACCCTAGCGGGGTCCATACCGGGGAGCTGTTTTTT
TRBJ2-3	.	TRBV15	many	CATSRVKADSTDTQYF	TGTGCCACCAGCAGAGTGAAAGCGGACAGCACAGATACGCAGTATTTT
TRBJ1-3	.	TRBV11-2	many	CASSSDARSGNTIYF	TGTGCCAGCAGCTCGGACGCCCGCTCTGGAAACACCATATATTTT
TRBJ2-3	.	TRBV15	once	CATSRRDIGDTQYF	TGTGCCACCAGCAGACGGGACATTGGAGATACGCAGTATTTT
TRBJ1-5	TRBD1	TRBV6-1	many	CASRVGQGNQPQHF	TGTGCCAGCAGAGTGGGACAGGGAAATCAGCCCCAGCATTTT
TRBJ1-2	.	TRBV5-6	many	CASSLRSAVYGYTF	TGTGCCAGCAGCTTGAGGTCGGCAGTCTATGGCTACACCTTC
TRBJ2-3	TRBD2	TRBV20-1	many	CSAYSGGGADTQYF	TGCAGTGCGTATTCGGGCGGGGGGGCAGATACGCAGTATTTT
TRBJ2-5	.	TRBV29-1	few	CSVLPYEGLPQETQYF	TGCAGCGTTCTGCCCTATGAAGGACTACCTCAAGAGACCCAGTACTTC
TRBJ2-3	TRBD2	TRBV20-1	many	CSAPGLGADTQYF	TGCAGTGCTCCCGGACTAGGGGCAGATACGCAGTATTTT
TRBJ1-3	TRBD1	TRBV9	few	CASSRDRAGNTISF	TGTGCCAGCAGCCGGGACAGGGCTGGAAACACCATATCTTTT
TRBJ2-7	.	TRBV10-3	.	CAISEKRDYEQYF	TGTGCCATCAGTGAAAAAAGGGACTACGAGCAGTACTTC
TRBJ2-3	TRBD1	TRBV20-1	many	CSAPGQDYTDTQYF	TGCAGTGCCCCGGGACAGGATTACACAGATACGCAGTATTTT
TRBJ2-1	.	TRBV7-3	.	CASSLRPGTDNNEQFF	TGTGCCAGCAGCTTACGCCCCGGGACTGATAACAATGAGCAGTTCTTC
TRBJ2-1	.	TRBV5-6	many	CASSPASSYNEQFF	TGTGCCAGCAGCCCCGCGTCCTCCTACAATGAGCAGTTCTTC
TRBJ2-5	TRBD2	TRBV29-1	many	CSVEMASGETQYF	TGCAGCGTTGAAATGGCTAGCGGGGAGACCCAGTACTTC